This passage covers 8 T cell receptor beta chains from one sample sequenced in a study of monozygotic twins with inflammatory bowel disease. TCRdb reworked the 5' RACE reads into one entry per CDR3 protein, no DNA. This table lists fewer than 550,000 distinct CDR3 sequences. The sequencing input was blood. The source of these receptors is a human donor with ulcerative colitis or Crohn's disease, or a healthy co-twin of an affected twin (not recorded which).

CDR3 sequence: CSASTGETEAFF. The chain recombines TRBV20-1 with TRBJ1-1; TCRdb's D gene call, TRBD1, goes unchecked for lack of DNA. The V gene's germline CDR1 is DFQATT and CDR2 SNEGSKA (reference sequence). The CDR3 length is 12 residues.

This chain links TRBV18 with TRBJ1-1. Germline V gene lookup returns CDR1 KGHSH and CDR2 LQKENI. The CDR3 spans 13 residues. The CDR3: CASSTGQPTEAFF.

The gene calls are TRBV11-2 and TRBJ2-3. Germline CDR1 reads SGHAT; CDR2 reads FQNNGV. The CDR3 totals 13 residues. Here the CDR3 reads CASSLGLGDTQYF.

This sequence joins TRBV20-1 and TRBJ2-6; TCRdb selects TRBD1, and the lack of DNA leaves this call unchecked. The V gene's germline CDR1 is DFQATT and CDR2 SNEGSKA (reference sequence). This CDR3 is built from 14 residues. The CDR3 reads CSASRGAGANVLTF.

This chain connects TRBV12-3 or TRBV12-4 to TRBJ2-2. The CDR3 extends over 15 amino acids. The CDR3 sequence: CASRPDETNTGELFF.

The J gene is TRBJ2-7, the V gene TRBV18. Germline values: CDR1 KGHSH, CDR2 LQKENI. This CDR3 contains 13 residues. This CDR3 reads CASSPRRGLEQYF.

V usage is TRBV10-3 and J usage is TRBJ1-2; TCRdb's D gene call, TRBD1, goes unchecked for lack of DNA. The germline V gene encodes CDR1 ENHRY and CDR2 SYGVKD. The CDR3 is 14 amino acids. The CDR3 region is CAITTGADNYGYTF.

The rearrangement uses TRBV4-1 and TRBJ2-5; TCRdb calls TRBD1, which cannot be checked without DNA. From germline, CDR1 is MGHRA and CDR2 YSYEKL. This CDR3 has 12 residues. CDR3: CASSPAGDIQYF.